Listed below are T cell receptor beta chains from one sample, sequenced in a study of T cells in localized non-small cell lung cancer. The data were produced by immunoSEQ multiplex PCR, yet TCRdb's version contains in-frame clones alone and is incomplete. The data hold some 140,000 clones, with 70% to 90% observed a single time. The input for sequencing was peripheral blood, taken before any cancer treatment. Receptors originate from a female donor at least 60 years old with stage I lung adenocarcinoma. The CDR3 runs from the conserved cysteine through the conserved F or W. D genes are given only for firm matches. The listing skips clone size in some rows; elsewhere it reads once, few, many or a size class.

J,size,V,D,CDR3,DNA
TRBJ1-1,NA,TRBV28,NA,CASSFQGGRTEAFF,TGTGCCAGCAGTTTTCAGGGAGGTCGCACTGAAGCTTTCTTT
TRBJ2-3,NA,TRBV25-1,NA,CASSVFSNTDTQYF,TGTGCCAGCAGTGTATTTTCGAACACAGATACGCAGTATTTT
TRBJ1-2,NA,TRBV9,NA,CASSVGGRSYGYTF,TGTGCCAGCAGCGTAGGGGGGCGGAGCTATGGCTACACCTTC
TRBJ1-2,NA,TRBV28,NA,CASSLLGVLYGYTF,TGTGCCAGCAGTTTATTAGGGGTCCTATATGGCTACACCTTC
TRBJ1-5,NA,TRBV29-1,TRBD1,CSVGTGAFQPQHF,TGCAGCGTTGGGACAGGGGCTTTTCAGCCCCAGCATTTT
TRBJ2-7,NA,TRBV11-2,TRBD2,CASSRGLANYEQYF,TGTGCCAGCAGCCGGGGACTAGCAAACTACGAGCAGTACTTC
TRBJ2-7,NA,TRBV5-6,TRBD2,CASSLRGLAFYEQYF,TGTGCCAGCAGCTTGAGAGGACTAGCTTTCTACGAGCAGTACTTC
TRBJ1-4,NA,TRBV30,NA,CAWSLGGDGEKLFF,TGTGCCTGGAGTTTGGGGGGAGATGGTGAAAAACTGTTTTTT
TRBJ1-1,few,TRBV7-8,TRBD1,CASSLAGTGGEAFF,TGTGCCAGCAGCTTAGCGGGGACAGGGGGTGAAGCTTTCTTT
TRBJ1-3,NA,TRBV7-9,NA,CASSEGISGNTIYF,TGTGCCAGCAGCGAAGGGATCTCTGGAAACACCATATATTTT
TRBJ1-5,NA,TRBV4-1,NA,CASSQGYADQPQHF,TGCGCCAGCAGCCAAGGATACGCAGATCAGCCCCAGCATTTT
TRBJ2-1,few,TRBV7-2,TRBD1,CASSVAGQVYYEQFF,TGTGCCAGCAGCGTGGCGGGACAGGTATATTATGAGCAGTTCTTC
TRBJ2-2,NA,TRBV5-1,NA,CASSGDLAGELFF,TGCGCCAGCAGTGGGGATTTGGCCGGGGAGCTGTTTTTT
TRBJ2-7,NA,TRBV5-5,NA,CASSLEGPYEQYF,TGTGCCAGCAGCTTGGAGGGACCCTACGAGCAGTACTTC
TRBJ2-7,NA,TRBV5-1,TRBD2,CASSLGHSGRAIYEQYF,TGCGCCAGCAGCTTGGGACACAGCGGGAGGGCCATCTACGAGCAGTACTTC
TRBJ2-1,NA,TRBV6-4,NA,CASSDYRGGHEQFF,TGTGCCAGCAGTGACTACCGAGGTGGTCATGAGCAGTTCTTC
TRBJ2-7,NA,TRBV28,NA,CASSLYGLTQYF,TGTGCCAGCAGTTTGTACGGTCTTACGCAGTACTTC
TRBJ1-5,many,TRBV30,NA,CAYSGDADQPQHF,TGTGCCTACTCAGGGGACGCGGATCAGCCCCAGCATTTT
TRBJ1-1,few,TRBV10-3,NA,CAISEGVNTEAFF,TGTGCCATCAGTGAGGGGGTGAACACTGAAGCTTTCTTT
TRBJ1-4,NA,TRBV28,TRBD1,CASSLSGGYEKLFF,TGTGCCAGCAGTTTATCAGGGGGCTACGAAAAACTGTTTTTT
TRBJ1-5,NA,TRBV28,NA,CASTTAGVGQPQHF,TGTGCCAGCACCACGGCCGGGGTCGGTCAGCCCCAGCATTTT
TRBJ2-2,NA,TRBV19,NA,CASRQQGSGTGELFF,TGTGCCAGTAGACAACAGGGATCGGGCACCGGGGAGCTGTTTTTT
TRBJ1-2,NA,TRBV6-1,TRBD1,CASSQGAGYTF,TGTGCCAGCAGCCAGGGGGCTGGCTACACCTTC
TRBJ2-7,NA,TRBV29-1,NA,CSCSVGAYEQYF,TGCAGCTGCTCAGTGGGGGCGTACGAGCAGTACTTC
TRBJ2-1,NA,TRBV27,NA,CASSSRAEQFF,TGTGCCAGCAGTTCCAGGGCTGAGCAGTTCTTC
TRBJ2-1,NA,TRBV15,NA,CATSRNRGSLADSSYNEQFF,TGTGCCACCAGCAGAAACAGGGGATCACTAGCGGACAGCTCCTACAATGAGCAGTTCTTC
TRBJ2-2,once,TRBV9,NA,CASSEWTGTGELFF,TGTGCCAGCAGCGAATGGACGGGTACCGGGGAGCTGTTTTTT